This record covers a single T cell receptor (beta chain). Its antigen is not identified. Donation came from healthy Caucasian individuals in Russia who were aged roughly 6 to 95. It was approximately 10 milliliters of peripheral blood that were drawn from each donor. This entry comes from a study of blood T cells in healthy people across ages. Regarding the study as a whole: A greater number of naive CD4+ cells and higher diversity distinguished long-lived donors from aged donors. TCR beta diversity correlated strongly with naive T cell percentage.

A second PCR, run for roughly 7 to 11 cycles, used a sample-barcoded 5' primer plus a J-beta primer mix. MiXCR, run by TCRdb on the 5' RACE reads, gives a single entry per CDR3 protein. The sample has some 550,000 distinct CDR3 sequences; roughly 48% are singletons. V shed 4 bases and J 2 bases; nucleotides not matched to a gene: 18. This CDR3 has 20 amino acids. Looked up from germline, CDR1 is SGHVS and CDR2 is FNYEAQ. This receptor was taken from a man older than 75 in good health. The sequenced sample consisted of blood. The chain couples TRBV7-6 to TRBJ2-3; 10 bases line up with TRBD2. The CDR3 here is CASSSRPGMASGGPTDTQYF. CDR3 nucleotides: TGTGCCAGCAGCTCCCGTCCCGGGATGGCTAGCGGGGGACCCACAGATACGCAGTATTTT.